The rows below give T cell receptor beta chains drawn from one sample of a study of T cells in tumors after PD-1 blockade. Sequencing was performed with immunoSEQ multiplex PCR; in TCRdb, only in-frame clones are kept and a portion is missing. The repertoire holds around 50,000 clones, with about four fifths as singletons. The material was PBMCs, obtained before anti-PD-1 treatment. These receptors originate from a human donor with basal cell carcinoma. Each CDR3 is given with its conserved first and last residue. Fields, in order: V gene, J gene, D gene, clone size, CDR3 DNA, CDR3 protein. A D gene is named only where the DNA matches it firmly. Size tells how often a clone was seen (once, few, many) or the class of an expanded clone, and some rows leave it out.

TRBV4-1	TRBJ1-5	TRBD1	.	TGCGCCAGCAGCCAGGACAGGGTAAGACAGCCCCAGCATTTT	CASSQDRVRQPQHF
TRBV6-5	TRBJ2-7	TRBD1	.	TGTGCCACTTTAGGACAGGAACCTCCCTACGAGCAGTACTTC	CATLGQEPPYEQYF
TRBV3-1/TRBV3-2	TRBJ2-7	TRBD2	.	TGTGCCAGCAGCCTTAGCGGGAGGGGGGAGCAGTACTTC	CASSLSGRGEQYF
TRBV6-1	TRBJ1-2	TRBD1	.	TGTGCCAGCAGTGACGGGACAGGCGTCTATGGCTACACCTTC	CASSDGTGVYGYTF
TRBV29-1	TRBJ1-2	TRBD1	.	TGCAGCGTTTCGAGGTTAGGGGGCGGTGGGTATGGCTACACCTTC	CSVSRLGGGGYGYTF
TRBV14	TRBJ1-6	.	.	TGTGCCAGCAGCCAAGAAAATCCTTGGCGGAATTCACCCCTCCACTTT	CASSQENPWRNSPLHF
TRBV12-3/TRBV12-4	TRBJ2-3	.	.	TGTGCCAGCAGTTTGAGCGGTACGCAGTATTTT	CASSLSGTQYF
TRBV3-1/TRBV3-2	TRBJ2-2	.	.	TGTGCCAGCAGCCAAGATACTCGGGGGACCGGGGAGCTGTTTTTT	CASSQDTRGTGELFF
TRBV7-3	TRBJ1-2	.	.	TGTGCCAGCAGCTGGGGGTACGGCTATGGCTACACCTTC	CASSWGYGYGYTF
TRBV28	TRBJ1-5	.	.	TGTGCCAGCAGTCCGTTGGGGCCAAATCAGCCCCAGCATTTT	CASSPLGPNQPQHF
TRBV20-1	TRBJ2-5	.	once	TGCAGTGCTAGTATTCTTGGGGGGTCAGAGACCCAGTACTTC	CSASILGGSETQYF